These 28 T cell receptor beta chains came from one sample sequenced in a study of T cells in Graves' hyperthyroidism and ophthalmopathy. TCR beta CDR3 regions were amplified from RNA transcripts. Carried out on the TCR CDR3, a first-round RT-PCR used the HTBI primer set. TCRdb reprocessed the multiplex PCR reads with MiXCR, giving one entry per CDR3 protein. Of approximately 560,000 distinct CDR3 sequences in the sample, 15% to 19% are singletons; the top ten hold 6.5% to 8%. The source material was blood. The receptor set was obtained from a woman under 40 with Graves' hyperthyroidism.

This clonotype was seen at least ten times. V and J are TRBV7-9 and TRBJ2-1; 9 bases line up with TRBD2. This CDR3 spans 15 amino acids. From germline, CDR1 is SEHNR and CDR2 FQNEAQ (reference sequence). V lost 5 bases, J lost 7 bases, and 9 bases stayed unmatched. Written as DNA, the CDR3 is TGTGCCAGCAGCCCCGGGACTAGCAGCTTTAATGAGCAGTTCTTC. It codes for CASSPGTSSFNEQFF.

This clonotype was found many times. This sequence joins TRBV7-2 and TRBJ2-1; TRBD2 aligns across 7 bases. Germline V lookup: CDR1 SGHTA, CDR2 FQGNSA. With 5 bases clipped from V and 9 bases from J, the junction kept 10 bases outside the gene matches. CDR3 size: 14 residues. The CDR3 coding sequence is TGTGCCAGCAGCACCCTGACTAGCTGGGGTGAGCAGTTCTTC. Translation: CASSTLTSWGEQFF.

This clonotype showed up just a few times. The chain carries TRBV7-9 and TRBJ2-2; D possibly corresponds to TRBD2 (5 bases). The germline V and J ends were trimmed by 8 bases and 3 bases, with 10 bases remaining between them. The CDR3 is 13 amino acids. Germline-derived CDR1 and CDR2 are SEHNR and FQNEAQ (reference sequence). DNA for the CDR3: TGTGCCAGCGAGGGTCCGTACACCGGGGAGCTGTTTTTT. Residues: CASEGPYTGELFF.

This clonotype was counted at least ten times. This chain uses TRBV3-1 with TRBJ2-1; the D gene is possibly TRBD2 (6 bases). Per germline, CDR1 LGHDT and CDR2 YNNKEL (reference sequence). This CDR3 is 13 amino acids long. V was pared by 1 base and J by 11 bases, with 12 bases between. The CDR3 loop is CASSQVGGEKQFF. CDR3 nucleotide sequence: TGTGCCAGCAGCCAAGTCGGAGGGGAGAAGCAGTTCTTC.

This clonotype came up many times. The rearrangement uses TRBV28 and TRBJ2-1, with D maybe TRBD1 (6 bases). Deletions cut 7 bases from V and 6 bases from J, with 16 bases between. This CDR3 contains 14 residues. CDR1 is MDHEN and CDR2 is SYDVKM in the germline V gene. The CDR3 sequence: CASTPRWGPNEQFF. The CDR3 DNA is TGTGCCAGCACTCCCCGGTGGGGGCCCAATGAGCAGTTCTTC. The complete variable domain, with remaining parts taken from reference TRBV28 and TRBJ2-1, reads DVKVTQSSRYLVKRTGEKVFLECVQDMDHENMFWYRQDPGLGLRLIYFSYDVKMKEKGDIPEGYSVSREKKERFSLILESASTNQTSMYLCASTPRWGPNEQFFGPGTRLTVL.

The chain combines TRBV29-1 with TRBJ2-2; TRBD2 matches at 9 bases. V was pared by 5 bases and J by 6 bases, with 7 bases of the junction left unmatched. This CDR3 has 14 amino acids. The germline V gene encodes CDR1 SQVTM and CDR2 ANQGSEA. The CDR3 sequence is CSVTGTSFAGELFF. The DNA for the CDR3 is TGCAGCGTTACCGGGACTAGCTTCGCCGGGGAGCTGTTTTTT.

Ten or more counts support this clonotype. The DNA for the CDR3 is TGTGCCAGCTTCGACAGTTCCGAAGCTTTCTTT. It codes for CASFDSSEAFF. This chain joins TRBV12-3 or TRBV12-4 and TRBJ1-1, with D maybe TRBD1 (5 bases). Trimming cost V 8 bases and J 8 bases, with 12 bases left between them. There are 11 residues in the CDR3.

This clonotype was detected only a few times. This chain uses TRBV20-1 with TRBJ1-4, with 8 bases lining up with TRBD1. The CDR3 is 14 residues long. The germline V gene has CDR1 DFQATT and CDR2 SNEGSKA (reference sequence). This CDR3 reads CRKNPGQAIEKLFF. Written as DNA, the CDR3 is TGCAGAAAAAATCCGGGACAGGCAATAGAAAAACTGTTTTTT.

This clonotype has a count of ten or more. The rearrangement joins TRBV5-1 to TRBJ2-2; 7 nucleotides match TRBD1. Germline lookup yields CDR1 SGHRS and CDR2 YFSETQ. This CDR3 is 16 amino acids long. The junction had 2 bases not matched to a gene; V was cut back by 0 bases and J by 0 bases. CDR3 nucleotides: TGCGCCAGCAGCTTGGTTCAGGGGGCGAACACCGGGGAGCTGTTTTTT. It translates to CASSLVQGANTGELFF.

A few counts support this clonotype. The chain joins TRBV20-1 to TRBJ2-7; a weak D match, TRBD2 (7 bases). Trimming left V 6 bases short and J 7 bases short, with 22 bases between. CDR1 and CDR2 from the germline V gene are DFQATT and SNEGSKA (reference sequence). The CDR3 contains 14 residues. The DNA of the CDR3 is TGCAGTGCCCCGAGCGGGACATCCCCCTTAGAGCAGTACTTC. Protein product: CSAPSGTSPLEQYF.

As to this clonotype: The junction and the germline gene differ at one end; a read error may be behind it. The chain uses TRBV4-1 and TRBJ1-5, with D uncertain. CDR1 is MGHRA and CDR2 is YSYEKL in the germline V gene. The CDR3 covers 13 residues. The CDR3 DNA follows: TGCGCCAGCAGCGAAGAATCAGGTTGGCCCCAGCATTTT. Protein sequence: CASSEESGWPQHF.

At least ten counts were recorded for this clonotype. The V and J genes are TRBV4-2 and TRBJ2-7; maybe TRBD1 (6 bases). Trimming cost V 1 base and J 3 bases, with 10 bases left between them. CDR3 size: 14 residues. Germline V gene sequence: CDR1 LGHNA, CDR2 YNFKEQ. This CDR3 reads CASSQVGQGYEQYF. Written as DNA, the CDR3 is TGTGCCAGCAGCCAAGTGGGACAAGGCTACGAGCAGTACTTC.

This clonotype was counted many times. V is TRBV24-1 and J is TRBJ1-5; D perhaps matches TRBD1 (5 bases). The germline V gene has CDR1 KGHDR and CDR2 SFDVKD. Trimming left V 5 bases short and J 7 bases short, with 11 bases between. The length of the CDR3 is 13 residues. For the CDR3, the DNA is TGTGCCACCAGTGGAAGGGGAGGCCAGCCCCAGCATTTT. It is translated as CATSGRGGQPQHF.

This clonotype was seen many times. The V and J genes are TRBV2 and TRBJ2-5; D not certain. The CDR3 sequence is 12 residues long. V was cut by 5 bases and J by 3 bases, with 7 bases left in between. Looked up from germline, CDR1 is SNHLY and CDR2 is FYNNEI. The CDR3 region is CASSSWEETQYF. CDR3 nucleotide sequence: TGTGCCAGCAGTTCGTGGGAAGAGACCCAGTACTTC.

The chain uses TRBV11-3 and TRBJ2-6; D is possibly TRBD1 or TRBD2 (6 bases each). Germline-derived CDR1 and CDR2 are SGHNT and YENEEA. V was pared by 5 bases and J by 4 bases, with 15 bases between. The CDR3 spans 16 residues. CDR3: CASSPSGAVGANVLTF. Here the CDR3 DNA reads TGTGCCAGCAGCCCGTCGGGGGCGGTGGGGGCCAACGTCCTGACTTTC.

In nucleotides, the CDR3 is TGTGCCAGCAGTCCCGGGATCCCCTACGAGCAGTACTTC. The encoded protein is CASSPGIPYEQYF. This rearrangement joins TRBV28 to TRBJ2-7; tentative D call: TRBD2 (5 bases). Per the germline V gene, CDR1 is MDHEN and CDR2 is SYDVKM. Trimming removed 5 bases from V and 2 bases from J, with 10 bases in between. The CDR3 is 13 amino acids.

This clonotype was seen at least ten times. J is TRBJ2-5 and V is TRBV7-2, with TRBD2 matching 7 bases. CDR1 is SGHTA and CDR2 is FQGNSA in the germline V gene. CDR3 length: 14 residues. Trimming cost V 5 bases and J 4 bases; bases outside gene matches: 7. CDR3 nucleotide sequence: TGTGCCAGCAGCGGCCTAGCGGTTGTAGAGACCCAGTACTTC. Encoded protein: CASSGLAVVETQYF.

This clonotype has a count of ten or more. This chain joins TRBV12-3 or TRBV12-4 and TRBJ2-7; a possible D gene is TRBD1 (6 bases). V was clipped by 3 bases and J by 2 bases, with 17 bases between them. The CDR3 is made up of 16 amino acids. Here the CDR3 DNA reads TGTGCCAGCAGTTTCAAGGGGGACCTCTCTGCCTACGAGCAGTACTTC. It translates to CASSFKGDLSAYEQYF.

This clonotype was counted a few times. This chain uses TRBV25-1 with TRBJ2-1; 12 bases align to TRBD2. The CDR3 runs 15 residues. The V gene end was trimmed by 4 bases and the J gene end by 6 bases; junction bases not matched to a gene: 4. Germline CDR1 MGHDK, CDR2 SYGVNS. CDR3 DNA sequence: TGTGCCAGCAGTGTGACTAGCGGGAGAACCAATGAGCAGTTCTTC. Residues: CASSVTSGRTNEQFF.

The J gene is TRBJ2-1, the V gene TRBV7-3; D gene ambiguous. This CDR3 region has 12 residues. Germline lookup yields CDR1 SGHTA and CDR2 FQGTGA. With 4 bases removed from V and 6 bases from J, the gap between germline ends came to 7 bases. CDR3 sequence (DNA): TGTGCCAGCAGCTCAGTTGGCAATGAGCAGTTCTTC. The encoded protein is CASSSVGNEQFF.

There are a few counts of this clonotype. The chain recombines TRBV20-1 with TRBJ2-7, with TRBD1 identical over 9 bases. Losses at the gene ends were 3 bases for V and 2 bases for J; bases not matched to a gene: 11. Germline V gives CDR1 DFQATT, CDR2 SNEGSKA (reference sequence). The CDR3 is 16 residues long. As DNA, the CDR3 is TGCAGTGCTAGCCCCCTCCGGGACAGGGACGCCTACGAGCAGTACTTC. Amino acids: CSASPLRDRDAYEQYF.

This clonotype is termed medium-sized. This chain joins TRBV9 and TRBJ2-7; 10 nucleotides line up with TRBD2. Germline CDR1 is SGDLS and CDR2 is YYNGEE. Losses at the gene ends were 3 bases for V and 2 bases for J; bases not matched to a gene: 5. The CDR3 is 15 residues long. CDR3 sequence (DNA): TGTGCCAGCAGCGGCGGACTAGCGGAGACCTACGAGCAGTACTTC. Protein product: CASSGGLAETYEQYF.

The chain joins TRBV20-1 to TRBJ2-2, with 7 positions matching TRBD2. Germline CDR1 reads DFQATT; CDR2 reads SNEGSKA (reference sequence). V was clipped by 0 bases and J by 5 bases; unmatched bases: 6. This CDR3 has 15 amino acids. The CDR3 is CSARDPAGRTGELFF. The CDR3 bases are TGCAGTGCTAGAGATCCAGCGGGACGAACCGGGGAGCTGTTTTTT.

This clonotype was observed at least ten times. The chain is built from TRBV20-1 and TRBJ2-7; D perhaps matches TRBD1 (6 bases). V was pared by 6 bases and J by 6 bases, with 18 bases between. The germline V gene has CDR1 DFQATT and CDR2 SNEGSKA (reference sequence). The CDR3 is 13 amino acids. The CDR3 DNA reads as TGCAGTGCCCCCCAGGTAGGGGGTGGCGAGCAGTACTTC. Protein sequence: CSAPQVGGGEQYF.

This clonotype has at least ten counts. The V gene is TRBV27, the J gene TRBJ2-5, with D perhaps matching TRBD1 (5 bases). Germline V gene data show CDR1 as MNHEY and CDR2 as SMNVEV (reference sequence). The length of the CDR3 is 15 residues. Trimming left V 3 bases short and J 2 bases short, with 13 bases between. This CDR3 reads CASSFSGMRQETQYF. DNA for the CDR3: TGTGCCAGCAGTTTCTCAGGGATGCGGCAAGAGACCCAGTACTTC.

The J gene is TRBJ1-2, the V gene TRBV4-2; D unresolved. Trimming took 4 bases from V and 2 from J, leaving 17 bases between them. CDR1 LGHNA and CDR2 YNFKEQ come from the germline V gene. This CDR3 has 16 amino acids. CDR3 DNA sequence: TGTGCCAGCAGCCCCTCCCAGGCGGTCGGGAACTATGGCTACACCTTC. Amino acids: CASSPSQAVGNYGYTF.

This clonotype was recorded a few times. The CDR3 is CSAAGTGKAGGYTF. The CDR3, as DNA: TGCAGTGCCGCGGGGACAGGGAAAGCAGGTGGCTACACCTTC. The chain joins TRBV20-1 to TRBJ1-2, with 9 bases identical to TRBD1. CDR3 size: 14 residues. Germline V gives CDR1 DFQATT, CDR2 SNEGSKA (reference sequence). V was clipped by 6 bases and J by 7 bases; unmatched bases: 12.

At least ten counts were recorded for this clonotype. The chain couples TRBV6-1 to TRBJ2-5; 8 bases are shared with TRBD2. Germline V gives CDR1 MNHNS, CDR2 SASEGT. The J segment lost 4 bases and the V segment lost 6 bases, leaving 10 bases of the junction unmatched. The CDR3 is made up of 15 amino acids. The CDR3: CASSRLASHRETQYF. For the CDR3, the DNA is TGTGCCAGCAGCAGACTAGCGTCTCACAGAGAGACCCAGTACTTC.